Following are 19 T cell receptor beta chains from one sample sequenced in a study of response to subunit inactivated influenza vaccine. In TCRdb, the RT-PCR reads were re-called with MiXCR into one record per CDR3 protein. The data hold just over 300,000 distinct CDR3 sequences, with about 20% observed a single time. The sequenced sample was PBMCs from blood, obtained about 20 months after vaccination. The receptors here all came from a man between 50 and 70 years old who received an inactivated influenza vaccine.

V and J are TRBV11-2 and TRBJ1-6, with D unresolved. CDR1 is SGHAT, CDR2 FQNNGV, per germline. Trimming took off 2 bases at V and 8 bases at J, with 10 bases between the two ends. This CDR3 region has 14 residues. DNA for the CDR3: TGTGCCAGCAGCTTAATGGCGGGCGATTCACCCCTCCACTTT. This codes for CASSLMAGDSPLHF.

This clonotype was detected only a few times. The chain recombines TRBV6-1 with TRBJ1-3; the D gene is possibly TRBD1 (6 bases). The V end was cut by 7 bases, the J end by 2 bases, with 12 bases between. Germline CDR1 is MNHNS and CDR2 is SASEGT. This CDR3 spans 14 amino acids. The CDR3 protein is CASTAQGAGNTIYF. The CDR3 DNA follows: TGTGCCAGCACTGCACAGGGTGCTGGAAACACCATATATTTT.

The chain is built from TRBV7-3 and TRBJ2-3; 7 bases match TRBD2. Per germline, CDR1 SGHTA and CDR2 FQGTGA. With 4 bases clipped from V and 1 base from J, the junction kept 17 bases outside the gene matches. The CDR3 contains 19 residues. CDR3 sequence (DNA): TGTGCCAGCAGCTCATTACCGGGACTAACCGGAGGAGGCACAGATACGCAGTATTTT. Protein: CASSSLPGLTGGGTDTQYF.

The V gene is TRBV4-1, the J gene TRBJ1-1; a weak D match, TRBD1 (5 bases). V lost 3 bases and J lost 1, with 12 bases in between. CDR1 is MGHRA and CDR2 is YSYEKL in the germline V gene. The CDR3 spans 15 residues. DNA of the CDR3: TGCGCCAGCAGCCACCCGGGACGGGGGAACACTGAAGCTTTCTTT. This gives the protein CASSHPGRGNTEAFF.

CDR3 protein: CASSADPSYGYTF. The CDR3 DNA sequence: TGTGCCAGCAGTGCGGACCCTTCCTATGGCTACACCTTC. This chain connects TRBV2 to TRBJ1-2, with D unresolved. This CDR3 is 13 amino acids long. Germline CDR1 SNHLY, CDR2 FYNNEI. V was shortened by 4 bases and J by 4 bases, with 10 bases between the two germline ends.

V usage is TRBV2 and J usage is TRBJ1-5; 9 bases map to TRBD1. CDR1 is SNHLY, CDR2 FYNNEI, per germline. The CDR3 runs to 14 residues. Trimming removed 6 bases from V and 6 bases from J; junction bases left unmatched: 6. This CDR3 reads CASSRDRVGQPQHF. In DNA, the CDR3 is TGTGCCAGCAGCCGGGACAGGGTTGGTCAGCCCCAGCATTTT.

This chain uses TRBV27 with TRBJ2-3, with D perhaps TRBD2 (6 bases). Germline V gene lookup returns CDR1 MNHEY and CDR2 SMNVEV (reference sequence). The CDR3 has 15 residues. Trimming shortened V by 1 base and J by 5 bases, and 13 bases separated the two germline ends. CDR3 loop: CASSLWGTRIDTQYF. DNA for the CDR3: TGTGCCAGCAGTTTATGGGGGACTCGCATAGATACGCAGTATTTT.

This clonotype has at least ten counts. The DNA is omitted, as the CDR3 cannot be located on it reliably, and the CDR3 follows TCRdb's listing. The chain carries TRBV29-1 and TRBJ1-2; TRBD1 is the table's D call, not checked against the DNA. The CDR3 is 14 residues long, counting both termini. The germline gives CDR1 SQVTM, CDR2 ANQGSEA. The CDR3: CSVDSSGQNYGYTF.

This chain connects TRBV5-5 to TRBJ1-3; 7 bases line up with TRBD1. V was pared by 6 bases and J by 4 bases, with 10 bases of the junction left unmatched. In germline, CDR1 is SGHKS, CDR2 YYEKEE (reference sequence). The CDR3 is 15 amino acids. The CDR3 here is CASMQRTGLGNTIYF. In DNA, the CDR3 is TGTGCCAGCATGCAGAGGACAGGACTAGGAAACACCATATATTTT.

CDR3 nucleotides: TGTGCCAGTAAACAGGGAGCCAAAAACATTCAGTACTTC. Its protein is CASKQGAKNIQYF. V usage is TRBV12-3 or TRBV12-4 and J usage is TRBJ2-4, with D perhaps matching TRBD1 (6 bases). V was shortened by 9 bases and J by 0 bases, with 9 bases between the two germline ends. This CDR3 has 13 residues.

This clonotype was observed many times. CDR3 nucleotides: TGTGCCAGCAGGGGACTAGCGGGAGTTGTATCCTACGAGCAGTACTTC. This gives the protein CASRGLAGVVSYEQYF. The chain links TRBV2 to TRBJ2-7; 14 bases line up with TRBD2. V lost 6 bases and J lost 1; bases outside the gene matches: 5. The CDR3 length is 16 residues. The germline gives CDR1 SNHLY, CDR2 FYNNEI.

This clonotype was found a few times. The chain employs TRBV4-3 and TRBJ1-2, with D possibly being TRBD1 (5 bases). The V end was cut by 3 bases, the J end by 6 bases, with 17 bases between. Germline CDR1 is LGHNA and CDR2 is YSLEER. The CDR3 loop spans 15 amino acids. CDR3 in amino acids: CASSHTGAGRNGYTF. Here the CDR3 DNA reads TGCGCCAGCAGCCATACGGGCGCAGGGAGGAATGGCTACACCTTC.

This clonotype appeared a few times. This chain connects TRBV7-9 to TRBJ1-2, with D maybe TRBD1 (5 bases). Germline V gives CDR1 SEHNR, CDR2 FQNEAQ (reference sequence). V was clipped by 5 bases and J by 7 bases, with 17 bases between them. CDR3 length equals 14 residues. CDR3 residues: CASSPLGAGTGYTF. CDR3 DNA: TGTGCCAGCAGCCCCCTGGGCGCAGGGACTGGCTACACCTTC. Complete variable domain (other parts from reference TRBV7-9 and TRBJ1-2): DTGVSQNPRHKITKRGQNVTFRCDPISEHNRLYWYRQTLGQGPEFLTYFQNEAQLEKSRLLSDRFSAERPKGSFSTLEIQRTEQGDSAMYLCASSPLGAGTGYTFGSGTRLTVV.

This clonotype was seen only a few times. The chain links TRBV3-1 to TRBJ1-6, with D possibly matching TRBD1 (5 bases). CDR1 and CDR2 from the germline V gene are LGHDT and YNNKEL (reference sequence). This CDR3 spans 14 amino acids. V gave up 0 bases and J gave up 8 bases, with 8 bases separating them. The CDR3, as DNA: TGTGCCAGCAGCCAAGAGGGGGTTCATTCACCCCTCCACTTT. Amino acid sequence: CASSQEGVHSPLHF.

This rearrangement joins TRBV7-9 to TRBJ2-1, with D uncertain. Germline lookup yields CDR1 SEHNR and CDR2 FQNEAQ (reference sequence). V lost 5 bases to trimming and J lost 3 bases, with 14 bases between them. The CDR3 contains 15 residues. CDR3 sequence (DNA): TGTGCCAGCAGCCCGGGCCCTGTGGTCTACAATGAGCAGTTCTTC. This translates into CASSPGPVVYNEQFF.

This chain uses TRBV20-1 with TRBJ2-7, with TRBD2 matching 7 bases. After removal of 5 bases from V and 7 bases from J, the junction contained 5 bases not matched to a gene. Germline CDR1 DFQATT, CDR2 SNEGSKA (reference sequence). This CDR3 comprises 11 residues. CDR3 amino acids: CSASGGSEQYF. DNA for the CDR3: TGCAGTGCTTCCGGGGGGTCGGAGCAGTACTTC.

This clonotype has just a few counts. V gene TRBV4-3 combines with J gene TRBJ1-4; 8 positions match TRBD1. In germline, CDR1 is LGHNA, CDR2 YSLEER. The J segment lost 1 base and the V segment lost 1 base, leaving 11 bases of the junction unmatched. This CDR3 contains 19 residues. The CDR3: CASSQAGGAGLGTNEKLFF. In DNA form, the CDR3 reads TGCGCCAGCAGCCAAGCAGGGGGCGCAGGTTTAGGAACTAATGAAAAACTGTTTTTT.

This rearrangement joins TRBV20-1 to TRBJ1-5; 7 nucleotides match TRBD1. Trimming at V came to 5 bases and at J to 1 base, leaving 2 bases not matched to a gene. The CDR3 totals 13 residues. Per germline, CDR1 DFQATT and CDR2 SNEGSKA (reference sequence). For the CDR3, the DNA is TGCAGTGCTGAGGACAGGAGCAATCAGCCCCAGCATTTT. It yields the protein CSAEDRSNQPQHF.

By share, this clonotype ranks as medium-sized. This rearrangement joins TRBV5-1 to TRBJ1-5; 9 nucleotides align to TRBD1. The V segment lost 3 bases and the J segment 1 base; nucleotides outside the gene matches: 5. The CDR3 is 16 residues long. Germline V gene lookup returns CDR1 SGHRS and CDR2 YFSETQ. The CDR3 bases are TGCGCCAGCAGCTCCCGGACAGGGGACAGCAATCAGCCCCAGCATTTT. Its protein is CASSSRTGDSNQPQHF.